What follows describes a single T cell receptor (beta chain). Its target is not known. The sample comes from a study of T-cell memory formation after mild COVID-19. Overall study findings and caveats: A subset of responding clones appeared in pre-infection memory, suggesting cross-reactive memory joined. Later expanders leaned toward CD4+, whereas clones contracting from day 15 to 85 were balanced CD4/CD8. Whether second-wave clones peaking at day 37 were SARS-CoV-2 specific went unconfirmed. CD4+ contracting clones were mainly CM and EM; CD8+ ones, EMRA.

In TCRdb, the 5' RACE reads were re-called with MiXCR into one record per CDR3 protein. The sample includes some 290,000 distinct CDR3 sequences, 15% to 20% of them seen just once. CDR1 is WSHSY, CDR2 SAAADI, per germline. The CDR3 totals 15 residues. Trimming took 5 bases from V and 8 from J; bases not matched to a gene: 7. The sample was PBMCs or a T cell subset sorted from them (not recorded which). The V gene is TRBV10-2, the J gene TRBJ2-1; 12 nucleotides agree with TRBD2. This clonotype originated in a young man who had mild COVID-19 (a few samples of this study predate the infection). Cell type and time point are not known. The CDR3 spells CASSILAGGRDEQFF. The CDR3 DNA reads TGCGCCAGCAGTATCCTAGCGGGGGGGCGCGATGAGCAGTTCTTC.